This TCR beta chain originates from a study of T cells in Graves' hyperthyroidism and ophthalmopathy. General study findings and limits: Most clonotypes that expanded in the thyroid above 0.001 also showed up in blood. The model predicted ophthalmopathy a median around 6.5 months before onset.

This clonotype was seen a few times. What it recognizes is unknown. Patients were excluded because of uncontrolled infection, other autoimmune disease, pregnancy or lactation. RNA transcripts served as the template for amplifying TCR beta CDR3 regions. The HTBI set primed first-round TCR CDR3 RT-PCR. TCRdb used MiXCR to reprocess the multiplex PCR reads, holding one entry per CDR3 protein. In the table there are 410,000 or so distinct CDR3 sequences, roughly 15% of which are singletons. The germline V gene has CDR1 LNHNV and CDR2 YYDKDF (reference sequence). The V gene lost 1 base and the J gene lost 6 bases, with 9 bases spanning the gap. The CDR3 spans 13 residues.

Sequencing was carried out using blood. This clonotype originated in a man aged 18 to 35 with Graves' ophthalmopathy. The rearrangement joins TRBV15 to TRBJ1-2; D is perhaps TRBD1 (6 bases). The CDR3 here is CATSRGQADGYTF. The CDR3 DNA reads TGTGCCACCAGCAGAGGACAGGCGGATGGCTACACCTTC.